The present T cell receptor beta chain was sequenced within a study of T cell responses to AZD1222 COVID-19 vaccine. Trimming took 2 bases from V and 2 from J; bases not matched to a gene: 12. The CDR3 is 17 residues long. From germline, CDR1 is SGHVS and CDR2 FNYEAQ. Data came from immunoSEQ multiplex PCR; TCRdb stores just in-frame clones and leaves some out. The sample lists about 150,000 clones; 85% to 95% were seen once. The specimen was peripheral blood, collected on day 0 of AZD1222 vaccination. This receptor was taken from an adult in good health. The gene calls are TRBV7-6 and TRBJ2-7, with 7 bases fitting TRBD2. For the CDR3, the DNA is TGTGCCAGCAGCTTATCGGATCCGGGGGGAGCTACCTACGAGCAGTACTTC. It specifies CASSLSDPGGATYEQYF. Combining the CDR3 with reference TRBV7-6 and TRBJ2-7 gives the whole variable domain GAGVSQSPRYKVTKRGQDVALRCDPISGHVSLYWYRQALGQGPEFLTYFNYEAQQDKSGLPNDRFSAERPEGSISTLTIQRTEQRDSAMYRCASSLSDPGGATYEQYFGPGTRLTVT.